Listed below are T cell receptor beta chains from one sample, sequenced in a study of T cells in Graves' hyperthyroidism and ophthalmopathy. A single record per CDR3 protein comes from TCRdb applying MiXCR to the multiplex PCR reads. The data contain some 600,000 distinct CDR3 sequences, approximately 15% of them singletons. The sequenced sample consisted of blood. All receptors come from a woman aged 25 to 39 with Graves' hyperthyroidism that later progressed to Graves' ophthalmopathy. CDR3s include the opening cysteine and the closing phenylalanine or tryptophan. Each record gives: V gene, D gene, J gene, clone size, CDR3 protein, CDR3 DNA. The D gene is left open where the match is weak. A clone size is listed for some rows: how often the clone was seen (once, few, many), or a class if it is expanded.

>TRBV11-1|TRBD2|TRBJ2-1|-
CASSSPSGRVEQFF
TGTGCCAGCAGCTCTCCAAGCGGGAGAGTTGAGCAGTTCTTC
>TRBV6-5|-|TRBJ2-7|many
CASSYSPTRAYEQYF
TGTGCCAGCAGTTACTCCCCCACCCGGGCCTACGAGCAGTACTTC
>TRBV6-2/TRBV6-3|-|TRBJ1-2|-
CASGARGIAYGYTF
TGTGCCAGCGGGGCCAGGGGCATCGCATATGGCTACACCTTC
>TRBV2|-|TRBJ1-1|many
CASSPRKGPNTEAFF
TGTGCCAGCAGCCCCCGAAAGGGCCCGAACACTGAAGCTTTCTTT
>TRBV10-3|-|TRBJ1-2|many
CAISAGDNYGYTF
TGTGCCATCAGTGCAGGGGATAACTATGGCTACACCTTC
>TRBV5-1|-|TRBJ2-1|many
CASSGAGDSSSYNEQFF
TGCGCCAGCAGCGGTGCGGGCGACTCGAGCTCCTACAATGAGCAGTTCTTC
>TRBV10-3|TRBD1|TRBJ1-2|many
CAILGQGEDGYTF
TGTGCCATCCTAGGACAGGGGGAGGATGGCTACACCTTC
>TRBV27|-|TRBJ1-5|-
CASRTTESPAQPQHF
TGTGCCAGCAGGACCACAGAAAGTCCGGCCCAGCCCCAGCATTTT
>TRBV7-3|TRBD2|TRBJ2-1|-
CASSLLGGEEYYEQFF
TGTGCCAGCAGCTTACTCGGGGGGGAGGAGTACTATGAGCAGTTCTTC
>TRBV14|TRBD1|TRBJ2-3|-
CASSRPETGTFDTQYF
TGTGCCAGCAGCCGCCCCGAGACAGGGACCTTCGATACGCAGTATTTT
>TRBV7-8|-|TRBJ2-7|many
CASSRTEVEQYF
TGTGCCAGCAGCCGTACAGAAGTCGAGCAGTACTTC
>TRBV6-1|-|TRBJ1-6|many
CASSYKGRANSPLHF
TGTGCCAGCAGTTACAAGGGACGGGCAAATTCACCCCTCCACTTT
>TRBV30|-|TRBJ1-2|many
CAWSVQGVGRGYTF
TGTGCCTGGAGTGTACAGGGAGTTGGTCGTGGCTACACCTTC
>TRBV12-3/TRBV12-4|-|TRBJ2-2|many
CASSLGQSYTGELFF
TGTGCCAGCAGTTTAGGGCAGTCTTACACCGGGGAGCTGTTTTTT
>TRBV5-1|-|TRBJ2-7|-
CASSPQWGSVYEQYF
TGCGCCAGCAGCCCCCAATGGGGTTCCGTCTACGAGCAGTACTTC
>TRBV12-5|-|TRBJ1-1|-
CASGLVQPGDTEAFF
TGTGCTAGTGGTCTCGTACAACCGGGGGACACTGAAGCTTTCTTT
>TRBV10-3|TRBD1|TRBJ1-1|many
CAISSRQGSGTEAFF
TGTGCCATCAGTAGTAGACAGGGATCAGGGACTGAAGCTTTCTTT
>TRBV30|-|TRBJ1-5|-
CACATDSNQPQHF
TGTGCCTGCGCAACAGATAGCAATCAGCCCCAGCATTTT
>TRBV20-1|TRBD2|TRBJ2-7|many
CSAIPTSGSTYEQYF
TGCAGTGCTATACCCACTAGCGGGAGTACCTACGAGCAGTACTTC
>TRBV9|-|TRBJ2-7|many
CASSPEGRTREQYF
TGTGCCAGCAGCCCCGAGGGCAGGACGCGCGAGCAGTACTTC
>TRBV7-9|TRBD2|TRBJ2-2|few
CASSAGPGGGELFF
TGTGCCAGCAGCGCGGGACCGGGAGGCGGGGAGCTGTTTTTT
>TRBV2|TRBD1|TRBJ1-6|many
CASSATGPGSPLHF
TGTGCCAGCAGTGCGACAGGGCCGGGCTCACCCCTCCACTTT